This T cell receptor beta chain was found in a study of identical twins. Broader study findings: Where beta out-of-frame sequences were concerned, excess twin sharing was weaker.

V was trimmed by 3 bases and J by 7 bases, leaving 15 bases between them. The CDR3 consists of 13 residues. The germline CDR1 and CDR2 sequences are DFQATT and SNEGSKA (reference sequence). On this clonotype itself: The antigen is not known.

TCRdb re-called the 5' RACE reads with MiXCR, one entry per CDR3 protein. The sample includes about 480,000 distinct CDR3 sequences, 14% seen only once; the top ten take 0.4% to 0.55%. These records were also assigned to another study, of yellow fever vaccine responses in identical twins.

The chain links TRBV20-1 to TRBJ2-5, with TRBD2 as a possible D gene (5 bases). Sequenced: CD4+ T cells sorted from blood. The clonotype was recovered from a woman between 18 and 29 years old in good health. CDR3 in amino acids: CSASLLVEGTQYF. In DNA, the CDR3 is TGCAGTGCTAGCTTACTAGTTGAGGGGACCCAGTACTTC.